Below, 21 T cell receptor beta chains from the same sample are listed, as sequenced in a study of cytomegalovirus exposure and HLA in healthy donors. With 60 Vbeta and 13 Jbeta primers, the PCR was carried out. Sequenced by immunoSEQ multiplex PCR; TCRdb stores in-frame clones only, minus some. The table has around 140,000 clones, roughly four fifths seen once; the top ten hold 1.5% to 2%. The sequenced sample was PBMCs. Receptor source: a female donor in good health and CMV-seronegative.

The V call is TRBV27, the J call TRBJ1-1; 8 nucleotides agree with TRBD1. CDR3 size: 15 residues. CDR1 MNHEY and CDR2 SMNVEV come from the germline V gene (reference sequence). Trimming at V came to 8 bases and at J to 6 bases, leaving 14 bases not matched to a gene. The CDR3 DNA follows: TGTGCCAGCCAATCCGGGACAGGTGGGGGGGCTGAAGCTTTCTTT. Its protein product is CASQSGTGGGAEAFF.

J is TRBJ1-4 and V is TRBV11-3, with 7 bases identical to TRBD1. This CDR3 comprises 16 residues. Germline V gives CDR1 SGHNT, CDR2 YENEEA. V shed 7 bases, J shed 0 bases, and the junction held 8 bases outside the gene matches. The CDR3 coding sequence is TGTGCCAGCAACCCACTCACAGGGGCAACTAATGAAAAACTGTTTTTT. As protein: CASNPLTGATNEKLFF.

The chain is built from TRBV4-1 and TRBJ1-2, with a tentative D call TRBD1 (6 bases). V was cut by 3 bases and J by 4 bases, with 15 bases left in between. CDR1 is MGHRA and CDR2 is YSYEKL in the germline V gene. The CDR3 totals 15 residues. CDR3 loop: CASSQGQPAPYGYTF. DNA of the CDR3: TGCGCCAGCAGCCAGGGACAACCAGCCCCCTATGGCTACACCTTC.

The genes are TRBV13 and TRBJ1-2, with TRBD1 matching over 8 bases. With 6 bases clipped from V and 2 bases from J, the junction kept 2 bases outside the gene matches. This CDR3 contains 13 residues. Germline V gene sequence: CDR1 PRHDT, CDR2 FYEKMQ (reference sequence). DNA of the CDR3: TGTGCCAGCAGACGACAGGGGAACTATGGCTACACCTTC. This sequence encodes CASRRQGNYGYTF. The full variable domain, rest sourced from reference TRBV13 and TRBJ1-2, is AAGVIQSPRHLIKEKRETATLKCYPIPRHDTVYWYQQGPGQDPQFLISFYEKMQSDKGSIPDRFSAQQFSDYHSELNMSSLELGDSALYFCASRRQGNYGYTFGSGTRLTVV.

This chain links TRBV7-2 with TRBJ2-3, with D perhaps matching TRBD2 (5 bases). CDR1 SGHTA and CDR2 FQGNSA come from the germline V gene. Trimming took 3 bases from V and 6 from J, leaving 13 bases between them. The CDR3 consists of 14 residues. The CDR3 DNA reads as TGTGCCAGCAGCTTCCTCCGTACGGGGGATACGCAGTATTTT. Its translation is CASSFLRTGDTQYF.

CDR3 protein: CASSVDDGGGNTIYF. Here the CDR3 DNA reads TGTGCCAGCAGCGTCGATGACGGGGGTGGAAACACCATATATTTT. The rearrangement joins TRBV9 to TRBJ1-3; D perhaps matches TRBD1 (5 bases). Trimming removed 2 bases at V and 3 bases at J, with 12 bases between. CDR3 length: 15 residues. From germline, CDR1 is SGDLS and CDR2 YYNGEE.

This chain connects TRBV7-9 to TRBJ1-2, with D possibly matching TRBD1 (6 bases). The CDR3 loop spans 13 amino acids. From germline, CDR1 is SEHNR and CDR2 FQNEAQ (reference sequence). Trimming shortened V by 2 bases and J by 4 bases, and 8 bases separated the two germline ends. The CDR3 protein is CASSLQGFYGYTF. The CDR3 nucleotides are TGTGCCAGCAGCTTACAGGGGTTCTATGGCTACACCTTC.

The V and J genes are TRBV4-2 and TRBJ1-3; TRBD1 is a possible D gene (6 bases). CDR1 is LGHNA, CDR2 YNFKEQ, per germline. V lost 3 bases to trimming and J lost 4 bases, with 22 bases between them. This CDR3 comprises 18 residues. The CDR3 DNA follows: TGTGCCAGCAGCCAGGAAGGGGCAGGGGCATCTAGAGGAAACACCATATATTTT. Residues: CASSQEGAGASRGNTIYF.

The V call is TRBV10-3, the J call TRBJ1-5, with D maybe TRBD1 (6 bases). CDR3 length equals 14 residues. Germline CDR1 ENHRY, CDR2 SYGVKD. V was cut by 4 bases and J by 5 bases, with 12 bases left in between. The CDR3 protein is CAISGQEKDQPQHF. CDR3 in DNA: TGTGCCATCAGTGGACAGGAAAAGGATCAGCCCCAGCATTTT.

The chain combines TRBV9 with TRBJ1-4, with D possibly TRBD1 on 6 matching bases. V dropped 0 bases and J dropped 7 bases, with 16 bases sitting between them. The CDR3 is 16 residues long. The V gene's germline CDR1 is SGDLS and CDR2 YYNGEE. CDR3 DNA sequence: TGTGCCAGCAGCGTAGGTTCAGGGGACCTCGGTGAAAAACTGTTTTTT. This sequence encodes CASSVGSGDLGEKLFF.

The chain uses TRBV15 and TRBJ2-5, with 8 bases identical to TRBD2. The CDR3 extends over 16 amino acids. The germline V gene has CDR1 LNHNV and CDR2 YYDKDF (reference sequence). The ends lost 5 bases at V and 4 bases at J; junction bases unmatched: 12. The CDR3 DNA reads as TGTGCCACCAGCTCCGGGACTAGGAAGACGTCAGAGACCCAGTACTTC. This sequence encodes CATSSGTRKTSETQYF.

The chain recombines TRBV6-5 with TRBJ2-5; the D gene is possibly TRBD1 (5 bases). The J call is in doubt because the DNA end fits TRBJ2-7 better. The CDR3 has 15 amino acids. Germline V lookup: CDR1 MNHEY, CDR2 SVGAGI. The CDR3 nucleotides are TGTGCCAGCAGTCAATACTCCCAGGGCTCCTACGAGCAGTACTTC. It is translated as CASSQYSQGSYEQYF.

The chain has TRBV5-1 and TRBJ2-6; 7 positions match TRBD1. J lost 0 bases, V lost 0 bases, and 3 bases had no gene match. The CDR3 consists of 17 residues. Germline V gene sequence: CDR1 SGHRS, CDR2 YFSETQ. The DNA of the CDR3 is TGCGCCAGCAGCTTGGGAGGACAGGCCTCTGGGGCCAACGTCCTGACTTTC. Encoded protein: CASSLGGQASGANVLTF.

This sequence joins TRBV2 and TRBJ1-5; 7 bases line up with TRBD1. The CDR3 runs to 17 residues. CDR1 and CDR2 (germline): SNHLY, FYNNEI. V dropped 7 bases and J dropped 0; count of bases not matched to a gene: 12. The CDR3 sequence is CASNGRQGMNSNQPQHF. CDR3 coding DNA: TGTGCCAGCAACGGAAGACAGGGAATGAATAGCAATCAGCCCCAGCATTTT. The entire variable domain, with the rest obtained from reference TRBV2 and TRBJ1-5, is as follows: EPEVTQTPSHQVTQMGQEVILRCVPISNHLYFYWYRQILGQKVEFLVSFYNNEISEKSEIFDDQFSVERPDGSNFTLKIRSTKLEDSAMYFCASNGRQGMNSNQPQHFGDGTRLSIL.

The chain joins TRBV4-2 to TRBJ1-1; 10 nucleotides line up with TRBD1. This CDR3 spans 14 amino acids. Germline CDR1 is LGHNA and CDR2 is YNFKEQ. The ends lost 4 bases at V and 5 bases at J; junction bases unmatched: 4. The CDR3 DNA is TGTGCCAGCAGCCCCAGGACAGGGGGGACTGAAGCTTTCTTT. Protein sequence: CASSPRTGGTEAFF.

J is TRBJ2-1 and V is TRBV29-1, with D possibly being TRBD1 (5 bases). The CDR3 contains 13 residues. Deletions cut 6 bases from V and 8 bases from J, with 17 bases between. CDR1 and CDR2 from the germline V gene are SQVTM and ANQGSEA. Written as DNA, the CDR3 is TGCAGCGTCGTGGACATACACCGGGATGAGCAGTTCTTC. Translation: CSVVDIHRDEQFF.

This rearrangement joins TRBV30 to TRBJ2-5, with 9 nucleotides matching TRBD2. With the DNA end fitting TRBJ2-7 better, the J assignment may be wrong. This CDR3 region has 15 residues. The germline gives CDR1 GTSNPN, CDR2 SVGIG (reference sequence). The CDR3 protein is CAWSSVAGVFYEQYF. Here the CDR3 DNA reads TGTGCCTGGAGTAGCGTAGCGGGAGTTTTCTACGAGCAGTACTTC.

This clone was seen at least ten times. The chain employs TRBV6-5 and TRBJ2-7; D gene uncertain. The germline V gene has CDR1 MNHEY and CDR2 SVGAGI. This CDR3 has 15 residues. With 10 bases removed from V and 0 bases from J, the gap between germline ends came to 19 bases. The CDR3 sequence: CATYTPHTGSYEQYF. For the CDR3, the DNA is TGTGCCACCTACACCCCACACACGGGCTCCTACGAGCAGTACTTC.

This clone was detected only a few times. This sequence joins TRBV7-9 and TRBJ2-7; 7 bases line up with TRBD2. CDR3 size: 16 residues. Germline CDR1 reads SEHNR; CDR2 reads FQNEAQ (reference sequence). J gave up 1 base and V 1 base, and 7 bases lay outside the gene matches. CDR3 nucleotide sequence: TGTGCCAGCAGCTTAGGTACCCTAGCGGAGTCCTACGAGCAGTACTTC. It is translated as CASSLGTLAESYEQYF.

The chain joins TRBV19 to TRBJ2-2, with TRBD1 matching 7 bases. This CDR3 is built from 10 residues. V shed 9 bases and J 11 bases; nucleotides not matched to a gene: 3. Germline values: CDR1 LNHDA, CDR2 SQIVND (reference sequence). The CDR3 spells CASRDRELFF. In DNA form, the CDR3 reads TGTGCCAGCAGGGACAGAGAGCTGTTTTTT.

This chain connects TRBV29-1 to TRBJ1-1; 8 positions match TRBD1. Germline lookup yields CDR1 SQVTM and CDR2 ANQGSEA. The V gene end was trimmed by 6 bases and the J gene end by 0 bases; junction bases not matched to a gene: 6. The CDR3 covers 14 residues. The CDR3 sequence: CSVGTGPMNTEAFF. CDR3 nucleotide sequence: TGCAGCGTCGGGACAGGACCCATGAACACTGAAGCTTTCTTT.